Listed below are T cell receptor beta chains from one sample, sequenced in a study of cytomegalovirus exposure and HLA in healthy donors. The assay was immunoSEQ multiplex PCR, and TCRdb's table has in-frame clones only and misses some. The data contain around 70,000 clones, approximately 93% of them singletons. Sequenced input: PBMCs. These receptor sequences come from a man aged 18 to 29 in good health and CMV-seropositive. Both conserved end residues are part of each CDR3. Fields, in order: J gene, D gene, V gene, clone size, CDR3 protein, CDR3 DNA. D genes are given only for firm matches. A clone size is listed for some rows: how often the clone was seen (once, few, many), or a class if it is expanded.

>TRBJ2-7|NA|TRBV28|NA
CASRPQGKLAYEQYF
TGTGCCAGCAGGCCCCAGGGGAAGTTGGCCTACGAGCAGTACTTC
>TRBJ2-7|TRBD2|TRBV10-3|NA
CAISSGLAGGPSSYEQYF
TGTGCCATCAGTTCGGGACTAGCGGGAGGGCCTAGCTCCTACGAGCAGTACTTC
>TRBJ1-5|NA|TRBV4-1|NA
CASSQTGQGSQPQHF
TGCGCCAGCAGCCAAACGGGGCAGGGGAGTCAGCCCCAGCATTTT
>TRBJ1-1|TRBD1|TRBV10-1|NA
CASSPIAGTGNTEAFF
TGCGCCAGCAGTCCGATCGCCGGGACAGGGAACACTGAAGCTTTCTTT
>TRBJ2-7|TRBD2|TRBV29-1|NA
CSVRYSLAGANEQYF
TGCAGCGTTCGTTACTCGCTAGCGGGAGCAAATGAGCAGTACTTC
>TRBJ1-4|TRBD1|TRBV5-1|NA
CASSRGQGANEKLFF
TGCGCCAGCAGCCGGGGACAGGGGGCTAATGAAAAACTGTTTTTT
>TRBJ2-3|NA|TRBV27|medium-sized
CASSLSRPDTQYF
TGTGCCAGCAGTTTATCGAGGCCAGATACGCAGTATTTT
>TRBJ2-3|NA|TRBV25-1|NA
CASSELVASTDTQYF
TGTGCCAGCAGTGAATTAGTAGCCAGCACAGATACGCAGTATTTT
>TRBJ2-1|TRBD2|TRBV5-6|NA
CASSPAGDSGFF
TGTGCCAGCAGCCCGGCGGGGGATAGCGGCTTCTTC
>TRBJ1-1|TRBD1|TRBV30|NA
CAWSNPGQGFTEAFF
TGTGCCTGGTCGAATCCGGGACAGGGGTTCACTGAAGCTTTCTTT
>TRBJ2-5|NA|TRBV28|NA
CASSLVAQETQYF
TGTGCCAGCAGTTTAGTGGCTCAAGAGACCCAGTACTTC
>TRBJ2-3|NA|TRBV21-1|once
CASIPEGTYPITDTQYF
TGTGCCAGCATTCCGGAAGGGACATATCCTATCACAGATACGCAGTATTTT
>TRBJ2-1|NA|TRBV15|NA
CATSPELEINEQFF
TGTGCCACCAGCCCGGAACTAGAGATCAATGAGCAGTTCTTC
>TRBJ2-7|TRBD1|TRBV4-1|NA
CASSHRLRDRNYEQYF
TGCGCCAGCAGCCACAGACTCCGGGACAGGAACTACGAGCAGTACTTC
>TRBJ2-6|NA|TRBV29-1|once
CSVDGRGSGANVLTF
TGCAGCGTTGATGGTCGGGGGTCTGGGGCCAACGTCCTGACTTTC
>TRBJ2-2|NA|TRBV6-5|NA
CASTGAAGGELFF
TGTGCCAGCACGGGAGCAGCAGGCGGGGAGCTGTTTTTT
>TRBJ2-3|NA|TRBV6-5|NA
CASSYSKAEGTQYF
TGTGCCAGCAGTTACTCGAAGGCGGAGGGTACGCAGTATTTT
>TRBJ2-1|TRBD2|TRBV6-4|NA
CASSDTSGGYDEQFF
TGTGCCAGCAGTGACACTAGCGGGGGGTACGATGAGCAGTTCTTC
>TRBJ2-3|TRBD2|TRBV7-2|NA
CASSLGGPGLAGDTQYF
TGTGCCAGCAGCTTAGGGGGTCCGGGACTAGCGGGAGATACGCAGTATTTT
>TRBJ2-5|NA|TRBV7-7|NA
CASSLTGSGQETQYF
TGTGCTAGCAGCTTGACCGGGAGCGGGCAAGAGACCCAGTACTTC
>TRBJ2-2|NA|TRBV9|NA
CASSARHPGELFF
TGTGCCAGCAGCGCCCGACATCCCGGGGAGCTGTTTTTT
>TRBJ1-1|NA|TRBV5-1|NA
CASREGPEAFF
TGCGCCAGCAGGGAGGGGCCAGAAGCTTTCTTT
>TRBJ1-5|NA|TRBV28|NA
CASRPQGSNQPQHF
TGTGCCAGCAGACCCCAGGGCAGCAATCAGCCCCAGCATTTT
>TRBJ1-2|TRBD1|TRBV9|NA
CASSVEISRDTGGYGYTF
TGTGCCAGCAGCGTAGAAATTTCCCGGGATACAGGGGGCTATGGCTACACCTTC
>TRBJ2-7|NA|TRBV28|NA
CASTSGVYEQYF
TGTGCCAGCACCTCCGGGGTCTACGAGCAGTACTTC
>TRBJ2-3|TRBD2|TRBV7-3|NA
CASSLSGTSDSTDTQYF
TGTGCCAGCAGCTTATCCGGGACTAGCGATAGCACAGATACGCAGTATTTT
>TRBJ2-1|NA|TRBV5-4|NA
CASSSFMLEYNEQFF
TGTGCCAGCAGCTCGTTCATGTTAGAATACAATGAGCAGTTCTTC
>TRBJ2-5|TRBD2|TRBV14|NA
CASSRGLAAQETQYF
TGTGCCAGCAGCCGAGGACTAGCGGCTCAAGAGACCCAGTACTTC
>TRBJ2-1|NA|TRBV7-3|NA
CASSSSDGGEQFF
TGTGCCAGCAGCTCCTCGGACGGGGGTGAGCAGTTCTTC
>TRBJ2-3|TRBD2|TRBV6-5|NA
CASSYSSSGRGDTQYF
TGTGCCAGCAGTTACTCGTCTAGCGGGAGAGGAGATACGCAGTATTTT
>TRBJ2-3|TRBD2|TRBV29-1|NA
CSAGTSGANAQYF
TGCAGCGCCGGGACTAGCGGTGCCAATGCGCAGTATTTT
>TRBJ2-7|TRBD2|TRBV6-1|many
CASMVSAGEAYEQYF
TGTGCCAGCATGGTGTCGGCGGGAGAAGCGTACGAGCAGTACTTC
>TRBJ2-5|NA|TRBV27|NA
CAIGSPWGRIETQYF
TGTGCCATCGGCAGCCCATGGGGCCGGATTGAGACCCAGTACTTC
>TRBJ2-1|TRBD1|TRBV19|NA
CASSIAGDRPYRHNEQFF
TGTGCCAGTAGTATTGCTGGGGACAGGCCTTACCGGCACAATGAGCAGTTCTTC
>TRBJ2-7|NA|TRBV28|NA
CASSLNPGRWSYEQYF
TGTGCCAGCAGTTTAAACCCCGGGAGATGGTCCTACGAGCAGTACTTC
>TRBJ2-3|NA|TRBV19|NA
CASSRRQDLDTQYF
TGTGCCAGTAGTAGAAGACAGGACCTAGATACGCAGTATTTT
>TRBJ2-7|NA|TRBV15|NA
CATSRDSGGFYEQYF
TGTGCCACCAGCAGAGATTCTGGAGGGTTTTACGAGCAGTACTTC